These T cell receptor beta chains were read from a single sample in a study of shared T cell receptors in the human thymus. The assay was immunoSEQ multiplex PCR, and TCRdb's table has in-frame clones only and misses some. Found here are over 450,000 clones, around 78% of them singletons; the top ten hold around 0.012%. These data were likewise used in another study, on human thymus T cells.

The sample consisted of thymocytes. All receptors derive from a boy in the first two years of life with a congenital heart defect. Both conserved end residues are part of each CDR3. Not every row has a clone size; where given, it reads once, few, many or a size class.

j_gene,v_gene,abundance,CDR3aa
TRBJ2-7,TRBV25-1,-,CASSGTGHLTPSYEQYF
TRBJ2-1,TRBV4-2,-,CASSQGPGLAGGPNEQFF
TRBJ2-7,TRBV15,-,CATSRDRLADFYEQYF
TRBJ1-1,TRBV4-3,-,CASSQDPGSNTEAFF
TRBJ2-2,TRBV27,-,CASSLLPRRRENGELFF
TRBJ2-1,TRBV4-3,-,CASSLASNEQFF
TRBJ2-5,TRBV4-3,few,CASSQDWDREYQETQYF
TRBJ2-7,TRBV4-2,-,CASSQDTGSDEQYF
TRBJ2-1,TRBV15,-,CATSSLAGRNEQFF
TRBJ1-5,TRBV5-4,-,CASSLREHNQPQHF
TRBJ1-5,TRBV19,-,CASRLDRRLFEPQHF
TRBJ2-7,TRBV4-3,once,CASSQVMILRSSEYF
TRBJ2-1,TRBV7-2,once,CASSLNGRETYNEQFF
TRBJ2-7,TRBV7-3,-,CASARGEQYF
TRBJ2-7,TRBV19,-,CASSLLAGVAYEQYF
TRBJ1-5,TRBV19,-,CASNERGSNQPQHF
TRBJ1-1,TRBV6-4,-,CASQSGVGAEAFF
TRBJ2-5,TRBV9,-,CASSSSGGEGETQYF
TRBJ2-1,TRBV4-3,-,CASSQGTSVHNEQFF
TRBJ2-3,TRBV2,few,CASRASTDTQYF
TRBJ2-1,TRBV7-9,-,CASSQRLAGRGEQFF
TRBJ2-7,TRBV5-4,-,CASSLAQGTLGPYEQYF
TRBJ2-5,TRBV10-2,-,CASSESERGTRETQYF
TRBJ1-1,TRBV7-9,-,CASSFQGLRTEAFF
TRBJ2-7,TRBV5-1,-,CASSASGGGEHEQYF
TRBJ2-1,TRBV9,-,CASSVDPQGLSSYNEQFF
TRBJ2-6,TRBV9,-,CASSPPRGTISGANVLTF
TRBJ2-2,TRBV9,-,CASSPWTGGGELFF
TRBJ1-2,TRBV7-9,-,CASRTGALDGYTF
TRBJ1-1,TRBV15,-,CATPGRSGAVMNTEAFF
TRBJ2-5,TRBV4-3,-,CASSQGGPQETQYF
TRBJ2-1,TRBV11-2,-,CASSLIAGAHNEQFF
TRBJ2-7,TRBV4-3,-,CASSQDAGLKSYEQYF
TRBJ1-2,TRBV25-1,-,CASSSIKGPNRNYGYTF
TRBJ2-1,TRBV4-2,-,CASSQTSGSSYNEQFF
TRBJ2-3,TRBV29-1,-,CSVPAGSSTDTQYF
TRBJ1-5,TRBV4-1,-,CASSQAPKQQVPNQPQHF
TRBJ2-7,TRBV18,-,CASSGGLARSYEQYF
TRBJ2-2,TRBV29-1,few,CSVEGTGSAGELFF
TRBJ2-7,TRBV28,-,CASRGTVRYEQYF
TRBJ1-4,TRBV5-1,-,CAPPGGANEKLFF
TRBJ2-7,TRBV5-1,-,CASSLHTQTHYEQYF
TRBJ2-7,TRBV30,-,CAWFLAGVPPTYEQYF
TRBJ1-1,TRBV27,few,CASSPPQGVNTEAFF
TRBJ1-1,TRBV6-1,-,CASSDRAGAFF
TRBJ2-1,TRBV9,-,CASSQIAGGNWDEQFF
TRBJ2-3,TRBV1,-,CTSGGDLSTDTQYF
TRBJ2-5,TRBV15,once,CATSRARTGEETQYF
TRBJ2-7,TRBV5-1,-,CASSLAQRETRCEQYF
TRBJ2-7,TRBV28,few,CASSTGGGLPPDEQYF
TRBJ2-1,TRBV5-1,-,CASRGTSGSNEQFF
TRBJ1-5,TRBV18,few,CASSPGGPSGQPQHF
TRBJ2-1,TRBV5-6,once,CASSSAIAGSYNEQFF
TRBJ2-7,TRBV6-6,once,CASSSGGEQYF